The clone carrying this T cell receptor (beta chain) appeared many times. This CDR3 has 13 residues. Germline CDR1 LGHNA, CDR2 YNFKEQ. V was clipped by 4 bases and J by 5 bases, with 9 bases between them. The study amplified TCR beta CDR3 regions using RNA transcripts. HTBI primers were employed in first-round RT-PCR, then a second-round multiplex PCR followed. TCRdb independently ran MiXCR on the multiplex PCR reads; one entry per CDR3 protein. This table holds around 400,000 distinct CDR3 sequences, around 19% found once. This record belongs to a study of Graves' ophthalmopathy and Graves' hyperthyroidism. Overall study: No treatment had been given when peripheral blood was collected at initial diagnosis.

The rearrangement uses TRBV4-2 and TRBJ1-5, with no clear D. This sequence originates from a woman aged 18-30 years with Graves' ophthalmopathy. The sequencing sample was made of peripheral blood. The CDR3 nucleotides are TGTGCCAGCAGCCGCAGACACGATCAGCCCCAGCATTTT. This gives the protein CASSRRHDQPQHF.